What follows are 5 T cell receptor beta chains derived from one specimen sequenced in a study of blood T cell repertoires in COVID-19. Assay used: immunoSEQ multiplex PCR; TCRdb lists only in-frame clones, some missing. Seen here are approximately 280,000 clones, approximately 90% observed once, and the top ten hold roughly 4.8%. The sample taken for sequencing was peripheral blood. These receptor sequences come from a man in his forties with acute or convalescent COVID-19.

Comment on this clone: The same CDR3 arises from other DNA sequences in this sample as well. The rearrangement uses TRBV5-1 and TRBJ1-1, with 9 bases identical to TRBD1. J lost 4 bases, V lost 3 bases, and 4 bases had no gene match. CDR3 length: 14 amino acids. The germline CDR1 and CDR2 sequences are SGHRS and YFSETQ. The CDR3 DNA sequence: TGCGCCAGCAGCTCACAGGGGGCTTCCACTGAAGCTTTCTTT. This codes for CASSSQGASTEAFF.

The chain combines TRBV27 with TRBJ2-7, with 7 bases lining up with TRBD1. The CDR3 extends over 14 amino acids. The germline V gene has CDR1 MNHEY and CDR2 SMNVEV (reference sequence). V lost 5 bases to trimming and J lost 5 bases; unmatched junction nucleotides: 9. CDR3: CASSARQGWDEQYF. DNA for the CDR3: TGTGCCAGCAGTGCCCGACAGGGATGGGACGAGCAGTACTTC.

The chain recombines TRBV10-3 with TRBJ1-2; 7 bases are shared with TRBD1. Looked up from germline, CDR1 is ENHRY and CDR2 is SYGVKD. The CDR3 contains 13 residues. J gave up 6 bases and V 6 bases, and 7 bases lay outside the gene matches. CDR3 nucleotide sequence: TGTGCCATCAGCCAGGGACAGTCAGATGGCTACACCTTC. Its translation: CAISQGQSDGYTF.

This chain links TRBV21-1 with TRBJ2-3; TRBD2 is the table's D call, not checked against the DNA. TRBV21-1 is a recognized pseudogene. This CDR3 is built from 17 residues. Here the CDR3 DNA reads TGTGCCAGCAGCACCCGACTAGCGGGGCCTCTGGGGGATACGCAGTATTTT. Its protein product is CASSTRLAGPLGDTQYF.

The CDR3 here is CASRIEAEEKLFF. CDR3 sequence (DNA): TGTGCCAGCAGGATTGAGGCAGAGGAAAAACTGTTTTTT. The chain uses TRBV2 and TRBJ1-4; D unclear. The CDR3 runs 13 residues. Trimming removed 6 bases at V and 8 bases at J, with 13 bases between. Germline V gene lookup returns CDR1 SNHLY and CDR2 FYNNEI.